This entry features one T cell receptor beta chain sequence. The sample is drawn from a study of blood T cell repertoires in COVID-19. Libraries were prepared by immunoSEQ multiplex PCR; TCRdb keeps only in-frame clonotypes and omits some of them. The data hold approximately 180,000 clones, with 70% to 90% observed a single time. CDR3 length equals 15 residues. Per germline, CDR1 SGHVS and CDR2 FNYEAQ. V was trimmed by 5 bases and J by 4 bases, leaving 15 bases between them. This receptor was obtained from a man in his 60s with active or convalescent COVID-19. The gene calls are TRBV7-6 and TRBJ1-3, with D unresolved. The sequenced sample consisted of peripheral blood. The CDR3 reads CASSLTDGLGNTIYF. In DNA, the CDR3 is TGTGCCAGCAGCCTCACGGACGGACTAGGAAACACCATATATTTT.